A single sample is the source of the 21 T cell receptor beta chains below, sequenced in a study. TCRdb itself ran the RT-PCR reads through MiXCR, one entry per CDR3 protein. The sample yields hundreds of thousands of distinct CDR3 sequences, approximately 15% seen once. Sample: memory CD4+ T cells from blood. Every receptor here comes from a female donor in good health, serving as a healthy control.

This clonotype has only a few counts. J is TRBJ2-7 and V is TRBV15, with TRBD1 matching 7 bases. Trimming at V came to 1 base and at J to 2 bases, leaving 5 bases not matched to a gene. The germline gives CDR1 LNHNV, CDR2 YYDKDF (reference sequence). The CDR3 has 15 residues. The CDR3 nucleotides read TGTGCCACCAGCAGAGGAGGACAGGTAGCCTACGAGCAGTACTTC. Amino acid sequence: CATSRGGQVAYEQYF.

The CDR3, as DNA: TGTGCCTGGAGTCGGGACCGCACAGATACGCAGTATTTT. This gives the protein CAWSRDRTDTQYF. This chain uses TRBV30 with TRBJ2-3; D tentatively fits TRBD1 or TRBD2 (5 bases each). V dropped 2 bases and J dropped 1 base, with 7 bases sitting between them. Germline CDR1 is GTSNPN and CDR2 is SVGIG (reference sequence). The CDR3 length is 13 residues.

This chain uses TRBV19 with TRBJ1-5; unclear D gene. Germline CDR1 and CDR2: LNHDA and SQIVND (reference sequence). The CDR3 consists of 16 residues. The ends were cut back, 6 bases at V and 0 bases at J, with 15 bases in the middle. CDR3 residues: CASRTRAFDSNQPQHF. CDR3 sequence (DNA): TGTGCCAGTAGGACGAGGGCCTTTGATAGCAATCAGCCCCAGCATTTT.

This clonotype occurred many times. A read error may produce the germline difference seen at one junction end. This chain uses TRBV5-1 with TRBJ2-1; the match to TRBD2 covers 11 bases. The germline V gene has CDR1 SGHRS and CDR2 YFSETQ. The CDR3 loop spans 14 amino acids. CDR3 sequence reads: CASSLTSGNNEQFF. As DNA, the CDR3 is TGTGCCAGCAGCTTGACTAGCGGGAACAATGAGCAGTTCTTC. The variable domain in full, completed from reference TRBV5-1 and TRBJ2-1, reads KAGVTQTPRYLIKTRGQQVTLSCSPISGHRSVSWYQQTPGQGLQFLFEYFSETQRNKGNFPGRFSGRQFSNSRSEMNVSTLELGDSALYLCASSLTSGNNEQFFGPGTRLTVL.

This clonotype was found many times. The rearrangement joins TRBV20-1 to TRBJ2-7; TRBD2 matches at 14 bases. This CDR3 comprises 13 residues. Germline CDR1 DFQATT, CDR2 SNEGSKA (reference sequence). The CDR3 nucleotides read TGCAGGACTAGCGGGAGGGCGTCCCACGAGCAGTACTTC. Its translation: CRTSGRASHEQYF.

This clonotype was observed many times. The chain employs TRBV4-1 and TRBJ2-5; D not certain. This CDR3 is 15 amino acids long. V lost 0 bases and J 1 base, leaving 9 bases between the germline ends. Germline CDR1 is MGHRA and CDR2 is YSYEKL. This CDR3 is CASSQDSRVQETQYF. The CDR3 DNA follows: TGCGCCAGCAGCCAAGATTCGCGAGTCCAAGAGACCCAGTACTTC.

This clonotype was observed many times. The gene calls are TRBV7-3 and TRBJ2-3, with D unclear. Trimming left V 2 bases short and J 12 bases short, with 12 bases between. The CDR3 is 12 residues long. Looked up from germline, CDR1 is SGHTA and CDR2 is FQGTGA. CDR3: CASSLPSGPQYF. CDR3 DNA: TGTGCCAGCAGCTTACCCTCTGGTCCACAGTATTTT.

This clonotype turned up a few times. The chain joins TRBV20-1 to TRBJ2-2; D is possibly TRBD2 (5 bases). V was pared by 4 bases and J by 4 bases, with 10 bases between. Germline loops: CDR1 DFQATT, CDR2 SNEGSKA (reference sequence). CDR3 length: 13 amino acids. The CDR3 coding sequence is TGCAGTGCTACCGGGGTCTCCACCGGGGAGCTGTTTTTT. Translated: CSATGVSTGELFF.

This clonotype appeared a few times. The chain joins TRBV12-3 or TRBV12-4 to TRBJ1-5; perhaps TRBD1 as D (6 bases). This CDR3 contains 16 residues. V was shortened by 0 bases and J by 4 bases, with 13 bases between the two germline ends. This CDR3 is CASSLARGTDNQPQHF. CDR3 bases: TGTGCCAGCAGTTTAGCGAGGGGGACCGATAATCAGCCCCAGCATTTT.

J is TRBJ2-1 and V is TRBV2; D possibly matches TRBD1 or TRBD2 (5 bases each). The germline gives CDR1 SNHLY, CDR2 FYNNEI. This CDR3 comprises 14 residues. Trimming removed 4 bases at V and 5 bases at J, with 12 bases between. CDR3 coding DNA: TGTGCCAGCAGTGGGGGACGAAAAAACAATGAGCAGTTCTTC. Its protein is CASSGGRKNNEQFF.

The genes are TRBV29-1 and TRBJ2-2, with 11 bases matching TRBD1. This CDR3 has 15 residues. CDR1 and CDR2 from the germline V gene are SQVTM and ANQGSEA. Germline trimming cut 6 bases from V and 3 bases from J; bases unmatched to any gene: 6. The CDR3 region has the DNA TGCAGCGTCCTACCGGGACAGGGGGACACCGGGGAGCTGTTTTTT. Residues: CSVLPGQGDTGELFF.

This clonotype has ten or more counts. The chain links TRBV7-2 to TRBJ2-1; D call uncertain. Trimming took off 0 bases at V and 7 bases at J, with 10 bases between the two ends. From germline, CDR1 is SGHTA and CDR2 FQGNSA. The CDR3 contains 14 residues. CDR3 region: CASSLASLLNEQFF. In nucleotides, the CDR3 is TGTGCCAGCAGCTTAGCCTCCCTACTAAATGAGCAGTTCTTC.

This clonotype was picked up a small number of times. The chain is built from TRBV4-1 and TRBJ1-2; D unresolved. This CDR3 contains 16 residues. The germline CDR1 and CDR2 sequences are MGHRA and YSYEKL. V was shortened by 0 bases and J by 4 bases, with 15 bases between the two germline ends. In nucleotides, the CDR3 is TGCGCCAGCAGCCAAGATCCCGCCTCCTCGGGCTATGGCTACACCTTC. Translated, it gives CASSQDPASSGYGYTF.

This clonotype was observed a few times. The CDR3 reads CASSFDQFRGSSYNEQFF. The DNA of the CDR3 is TGTGCCAGCAGCTTCGACCAATTTAGGGGGAGCTCCTACAATGAGCAGTTCTTC. This sequence joins TRBV7-6 and TRBJ2-1; a weak D match, TRBD1 (6 bases). Germline values: CDR1 SGHVS, CDR2 FNYEAQ. V was clipped by 3 bases and J by 0 bases, with 18 bases between them. This CDR3 region has 18 residues.

The chain has TRBV5-1 and TRBJ1-2; 10 nucleotides align to TRBD1. Losses at the gene ends were 6 bases for V and 3 bases for J; bases not matched to a gene: 8. Per the germline V gene, CDR1 is SGHRS and CDR2 is YFSETQ. The CDR3 has 15 residues. The CDR3 nucleotides read TGCGCCAGCACGTCTGCCGGGACAGGGGACTATGGCTACACCTTC. Translating gives CASTSAGTGDYGYTF.

This clonotype was detected a few times. This chain joins TRBV6-5 and TRBJ1-1; 7 nucleotides line up with TRBD1. The V gene end was trimmed by 2 bases and the J gene end by 1 base; junction bases not matched to a gene: 4. Germline V gives CDR1 MNHEY, CDR2 SVGAGI. The CDR3 covers 15 residues. CDR3 residues: CASSYEGATNTEAFF. The CDR3 nucleotides read TGTGCCAGCAGTTACGAGGGGGCGACGAACACTGAAGCTTTCTTT.

This clonotype was picked up a small number of times. V and J are TRBV21-1 and TRBJ2-3; TRBD1, the D gene given by the table, was not confirmed from the DNA. TRBV21-1 is designated a pseudogene. This CDR3 has 17 residues. CDR3 in DNA: TGTGCCCCTACCGGGACACAGGGGGCCCAGGAAACAGATACGCAGTATTTT. This codes for CAPTGTQGAQETDTQYF.

This clonotype appeared many times. The chain couples TRBV29-1 to TRBJ2-7, with 10 bases matching TRBD1. The trim removed 4 bases at V and 2 bases at J, leaving 5 bases unmatched. The CDR3 runs 14 residues. Germline loops: CDR1 SQVTM, CDR2 ANQGSEA. CDR3 sequence reads: CSVGGQGNAYEQYF. In DNA form, the CDR3 reads TGCAGCGTTGGGGGACAGGGGAATGCCTACGAGCAGTACTTC.

The chain's CDR3 is CASSWTGDRYYEQYF. The CDR3 nucleotides read TGTGCCAGCAGCTGGACGGGGGACAGATACTACGAGCAGTACTTC. V and J are TRBV7-2 and TRBJ2-7; TRBD1 is a possible D gene (7 bases). Trimming shortened V by 4 bases and J by 3 bases, and 16 bases separated the two germline ends. Looked up from germline, CDR1 is SGHTA and CDR2 is FQGNSA. The CDR3 contains 15 residues.

The sample holds a few counts of this clonotype. V usage is TRBV20-1 and J usage is TRBJ2-3, with a tentative D call TRBD2 (5 bases). From germline, CDR1 is DFQATT and CDR2 SNEGSKA (reference sequence). V dropped 6 bases and J dropped 0 bases, with 10 bases sitting between them. The CDR3 is 13 amino acids. The CDR3 spells CSAPRGSTDTQYF. The CDR3 nucleotides are TGCAGTGCCCCACGAGGGAGCACAGATACGCAGTATTTT.

A few counts support this clonotype. Its ends do not fully match the called genes, so a read error is possible. The V and J genes are TRBV6-5 and TRBJ2-1; D is perhaps TRBD1 or TRBD2 (7 bases each). Per the germline V gene, CDR1 is MNHEY and CDR2 is SVGAGI. There are 16 residues in the CDR3. This chain's CDR3 is CASRKQGGGSYNEQSF. The CDR3 DNA is TGTGCCAGCAGAAAACAGGGAGGGGGCTCCTACAATGAGCAGTCCTTC.